The 21 T cell receptor beta chains given below trace back to one sample, sequenced in a study of blood T cell repertoires in COVID-19. Repertoires were generated with immunoSEQ multiplex PCR, while TCRdb's copy carries only in-frame clones and drops some. This table has tens of thousands of clones, 76% appearing once. Material: peripheral blood. The source is a woman between 50 and 59 years old with active or convalescent COVID-19.

This chain connects TRBV6-5 to TRBJ1-2; unclear D gene. Trimming shortened V by 9 bases and J by 7 bases, and 18 bases separated the two germline ends. Germline CDR1 MNHEY, CDR2 SVGAGI. The length of the CDR3 is 13 residues. CDR3 amino acids: CASSAGQVTGYTF. The CDR3 DNA sequence: TGTGCCAGTTCTGCGGGTCAGGTGACTGGCTACACCTTC.

This clone was seen only a few times. The V call is TRBV3-1 (or the pseudogene TRBV3-2), the J call TRBJ2-2, with 12 nucleotides matching TRBD2. Trimming cost V 4 bases and J 0 bases; bases outside gene matches: 3. Germline V gene sequence: CDR1 LGHDT, CDR2 YNNKEL (reference sequence). The CDR3 has 17 residues. The CDR3 here is CASSRGLAGSNTGELFF. Here the CDR3 DNA reads TGTGCCAGCAGCCGCGGACTAGCGGGGTCGAACACCGGGGAGCTGTTTTTT.

CDR3 coding DNA: TGCGCCAGCAGCTTGGGAGCCGGCGGGAATGAGCAGTTCTTC. Amino acids: CASSLGAGGNEQFF. The gene calls are TRBV5-1 and TRBJ2-1, with D perhaps matching TRBD2 (5 bases). The CDR3 consists of 14 residues. In germline, CDR1 is SGHRS, CDR2 YFSETQ. V shed 0 bases and J shed 7 bases, with 11 bases lying between them.

This chain uses TRBV18 with TRBJ2-7; 8 bases line up with TRBD2. The V gene end was trimmed by 3 bases and the J gene end by 6 bases; junction bases not matched to a gene: 4. The CDR3 totals 13 residues. Germline V CDR1 and CDR2: KGHSH, LQKENI. CDR3 protein: CASSPSGSGEQYF. CDR3 DNA sequence: TGTGCCAGCTCACCGAGCGGGAGCGGCGAGCAGTACTTC.

The chain recombines TRBV12-3 or TRBV12-4 with TRBJ2-2; possible D gene TRBD1, 6 bases. CDR3 length: 13 amino acids. V was clipped by 4 bases and J by 6 bases, with 9 bases between them. CDR3 DNA sequence: TGTGCCAGCAGTTCCTGGACAGCCGGGGAGCTGTTTTTT. Amino acid sequence: CASSSWTAGELFF.

This clone has just a few counts. Other DNA sequences of this sample code for an identical CDR3. The chain recombines TRBV5-4 with TRBJ2-3; 7 nucleotides agree with TRBD2. Germline V CDR1 and CDR2: SGHNT, YYREEE (reference sequence). The CDR3 is 16 residues long. V shed 0 bases and J 3 bases; nucleotides not matched to a gene: 7. The DNA for the CDR3 is TGTGCCAGCAGCTTGGACCGCGGGAGTAGGACAGATACGCAGTATTTT. Residues: CASSLDRGSRTDTQYF.

V gene TRBV6-2 or TRBV6-3 combines with J gene TRBJ1-1; D might be TRBD1 (6 bases). The length of the CDR3 is 15 residues. Trimming took off 0 bases at V and 1 base at J, with 9 bases between the two ends. CDR1 and CDR2 from the germline V gene are MNHEY and SVGEGT. The CDR3 nucleotides are TGTGCCAGCAGTTACTCCAGGGGTGGGAACACTGAAGCTTTCTTT. Protein product: CASSYSRGGNTEAFF.

The V call is TRBV28, the J call TRBJ1-1; 7 bases map to TRBD1. Germline CDR1 MDHEN, CDR2 SYDVKM. V lost 5 bases, J lost 0 bases, and 3 bases stayed unmatched. The CDR3 runs 14 residues. The CDR3 nucleotides are TGTGCCAGCAGTCCGACAGGGTTGAACACTGAAGCTTTCTTT. This gives the protein CASSPTGLNTEAFF.

The V and J genes are TRBV2 and TRBJ2-1, with TRBD2 matching over 7 bases. Per the germline V gene, CDR1 is SNHLY and CDR2 is FYNNEI. This CDR3 is 13 amino acids long. V lost 7 bases and J lost 5; bases outside the gene matches: 5. CDR3 amino acids: CASKRDVNNEQFF. The CDR3 DNA follows: TGTGCCAGCAAGCGGGACGTAAACAATGAGCAGTTCTTC.

This chain connects TRBV20-1 to TRBJ2-7, with a weak D call TRBD2 (5 bases). This CDR3 has 11 residues. Per the germline V gene, CDR1 is DFQATT and CDR2 is SNEGSKA (reference sequence). V was trimmed by 5 bases and J by 5 bases, leaving 10 bases between them. The CDR3 DNA is TGCAGTGCTGGGGAGACTCACGAGCAGTACTTC. Amino acids: CSAGETHEQYF.

This chain connects TRBV24-1 to TRBJ2-2; 9 positions match TRBD1. CDR1 KGHDR and CDR2 SFDVKD come from the germline V gene. The V gene end was trimmed by 7 bases and the J gene end by 8 bases; junction bases not matched to a gene: 10. CDR3 size: 15 residues. In nucleotides, the CDR3 is TGTGCCACCAGCCCCAACAGGGGGCGTTTGGGGGAGCTGTTTTTT. The encoded protein is CATSPNRGRLGELFF.

The genes are TRBV11-3 and TRBJ2-1; D may be TRBD2 (5 bases). V lost 4 bases and J lost 8, with 6 bases in between. The CDR3 spans 11 residues. Germline values: CDR1 SGHNT, CDR2 YENEEA. CDR3 DNA sequence: TGTGCCAGCAGCTCCGGGGATGAGCAGTTCTTC. It encodes CASSSGDEQFF.

V is TRBV9 and J is TRBJ2-6, with D possibly TRBD1 on 7 matching bases. The CDR3 runs 18 residues. Trimming took off 4 bases at V and 0 bases at J, with 17 bases between the two ends. The germline CDR1 and CDR2 sequences are SGDLS and YYNGEE. The CDR3 region is CASSSRGTESSGANVLTF. DNA of the CDR3: TGTGCCAGCAGCTCTCGGGGGACAGAGTCCTCTGGGGCCAACGTCCTGACTTTC.

The rearrangement joins TRBV19 to TRBJ2-3, with 14 bases that match TRBD2. V was clipped by 3 bases and J by 3 bases; unmatched bases: 14. The CDR3 totals 20 residues. Looked up from germline, CDR1 is LNHDA and CDR2 is SQIVND (reference sequence). In nucleotides, the CDR3 is TGTGCCAGTAGTATTAAAGGGACTAGCGGGAGTCTTAGGATTACAGATACGCAGTATTTT. It encodes CASSIKGTSGSLRITDTQYF.

The V gene is TRBV4-1, the J gene TRBJ1-5; 9 bases align to TRBD1. V lost 2 bases and J lost 6; bases outside the gene matches: 5. CDR1 and CDR2 from the germline V gene are MGHRA and YSYEKL. The CDR3 extends over 15 amino acids. This CDR3 reads CASSQTKQGAQPQHF. In DNA, the CDR3 is TGCGCCAGCAGCCAAACCAAACAGGGGGCTCAGCCCCAGCATTTT.

The gene calls are TRBV30 and TRBJ1-5; the D gene is possibly TRBD1 (6 bases). The CDR3 runs 17 residues. Trimming removed 0 bases at V and 6 bases at J, with 21 bases between. Germline V CDR1 and CDR2: GTSNPN, SVGIG (reference sequence). This chain's CDR3 is CAWSVRSGESRRQPQHF. The DNA for the CDR3 is TGTGCCTGGAGTGTACGGTCAGGGGAATCTCGTCGTCAGCCCCAGCATTTT.

This clone was found a few times. The chain joins TRBV7-2 to TRBJ2-1, with D possibly matching TRBD2 (6 bases). Germline V gene sequence: CDR1 SGHTA, CDR2 FQGNSA. Trimming pared 5 bases from V and 15 bases from J, leaving 14 bases between. The CDR3 is made up of 11 amino acids. CDR3: CASSPTAGMFF. The CDR3 nucleotides read TGTGCCAGCAGCCCGACCGCGGGAATGTTCTTC.

The chain links TRBV6-5 to TRBJ2-2; no firm D call. CDR1 is MNHEY, CDR2 SVGAGI, per germline. The V and J ends lost 6 bases and 4 bases respectively, with 9 bases between them. This CDR3 has 13 amino acids. The CDR3 is CASRNTVTGELFF. The CDR3 nucleotides read TGTGCCAGCAGGAATACAGTCACCGGGGAGCTGTTTTTT.

The V gene is TRBV5-1, the J gene TRBJ2-7; D gene ambiguous. With 1 base removed from V and 4 bases from J, the gap between germline ends came to 18 bases. The germline CDR1 and CDR2 sequences are SGHRS and YFSETQ. This CDR3 has 16 residues. The CDR3, as DNA: TGCGCCAGCAGCTTGCAGTTGGCAGCTACTAAGTACGAGCAGTACTTC. Its translation: CASSLQLAATKYEQYF.

The V gene is TRBV5-4, the J gene TRBJ1-1; unclear D gene. The CDR3 sequence is 11 residues long. Germline CDR1 reads SGHNT; CDR2 reads YYREEE (reference sequence). Trimming removed 5 bases at V and 2 bases at J, with 4 bases between. The DNA for the CDR3 is TGTGCCAGCAGACTAAACACTGAAGCTTTCTTT. Translation: CASRLNTEAFF.

V gene TRBV5-5 combines with J gene TRBJ2-5; 8 bases agree with TRBD1. Trimming removed 4 bases from V and 2 bases from J; junction bases left unmatched: 7. This CDR3 has 15 residues. CDR1 is SGHKS, CDR2 YYEKEE, per germline (reference sequence). As DNA, the CDR3 is TGTGCCAGCAGCCTGACGGGACAGGAACAAGAGACCCAGTACTTC. It translates to CASSLTGQEQETQYF.